This T cell receptor beta chain was sequenced in a study of shared clonotypes between healthy human individuals. V lost 0 bases and J lost 0; bases outside the gene matches: 6. This CDR3 has 18 residues. Germline V gene lookup returns CDR1 LNHNV and CDR2 YYDKDF (reference sequence). This clone was seen once. The table came from immunoSEQ multiplex PCR; TCRdb's copy has only in-frame clones and leaves some out. The sample has roughly 1.5 million clones; 95% to 99% are singletons. The clonotype comes from a man aged 30 to 45 in good health. The V and J genes are TRBV15 and TRBJ2-1; 9 bases agree with TRBD1. Material: naive CD4+ T cells sorted from blood. The subset denotes: CD45RA+ positively selected. This CDR3 is CATSRDWGQGRSYNEQFF. CDR3 sequence (DNA): TGTGCCACCAGCAGAGATTGGGGACAGGGACGCTCCTACAATGAGCAGTTCTTC.